Sequencing of this T cell receptor beta chain was carried out in a study of control samples from healthy donors and cancer patients. CDR1 SNHLY and CDR2 FYNNEI come from the germline V gene. V lost 3 bases, J lost 6 bases, and 5 bases stayed unmatched. The CDR3 contains 15 residues. Method: immunoSEQ multiplex PCR; TCRdb's copy keeps in-frame clones and lacks some. The sample has just over 150,000 clones; about 93% are singletons. The chain is built from TRBV2 and TRBJ1-5; 10 nucleotides match TRBD1. This receptor was taken from a man aged 45 to 65 in good health. Input material: blood. The CDR3 region has the DNA TGTGCCAGCAGTGACCGGACAGGGGGTGGTCAGCCCCAGCATTTT. Protein: CASSDRTGGGQPQHF.